What follows describes a single T cell receptor beta chain. This sample stems from a study of neoadjuvant nivolumab and ipilimumab in lung cancer. The germline CDR1 and CDR2 sequences are SGHTA and FQGNSA. The ends were cut back, 5 bases at V and 1 base at J, with 8 bases in the middle. This CDR3 spans 13 amino acids. Sequencing was performed with immunoSEQ multiplex PCR; in TCRdb, only in-frame clones are kept and a portion is missing. This table has approximately 2,000 clones, over 65% appearing once. This sequence joins TRBV7-2 and TRBJ1-1; D gene uncertain. The source of this sequence is an adult with non-small cell lung cancer. The material sequenced was adjacent normal lung tissue, taken after neoadjuvant nivolumab, alone or with ipilimumab, at or shortly before surgery. DNA of the CDR3: TGTGCCAGCAGCCGGCAACAGAACACTGAAGCTTTCTTT. It encodes CASSRQQNTEAFF.